Each of the 10 T cell receptor beta chains below was sequenced from the same sample in a study of blood T cell repertoires in COVID-19. Assay used: immunoSEQ multiplex PCR; TCRdb lists only in-frame clones, some missing. This table holds some 190,000 clones, 65% to 85% found once. The material sequenced was PBMCs or T cells enriched from blood (not recorded which). The source is a man aged 25 to 45 with acute COVID-19.

The rearrangement links TRBV28 to TRBJ2-1, with D perhaps TRBD2 (6 bases). Trimming removed 5 bases from V and 0 bases from J, with 17 bases in between. The CDR3 consists of 17 residues. Germline CDR1 and CDR2: MDHEN and SYDVKM. The CDR3 loop is CASSGGSGGSSYNEQFF. CDR3 bases: TGTGCCAGCAGTGGGGGTAGCGGCGGAAGCTCCTACAATGAGCAGTTCTTC.

The rearrangement uses TRBV29-1 and TRBJ2-5; maybe TRBD1 (6 bases). Trimming took 4 bases from V and 3 from J, leaving 9 bases between them. Germline CDR1 and CDR2: SQVTM and ANQGSEA. CDR3 length equals 12 residues. The CDR3 nucleotides are TGCAGCGTTGTTGGACAGAAAGAGACCCAGTACTTC. Its translation is CSVVGQKETQYF. The complete variable domain, with remaining parts taken from reference TRBV29-1 and TRBJ2-5, reads SAVISQKPSRDICQRGTSLTIQCQVDSQVTMMFWYRQQPGQSLTLIATANQGSEATYESGFVIDKFPISRPNLTFSTLTVSNMSPEDSSIYLCSVVGQKETQYFGPGTRLLVL.

This clone was seen more than once but under ten times. This chain connects TRBV28 to TRBJ1-2; the D gene is possibly TRBD1 (5 bases). The V and J ends lost 9 bases and 0 bases respectively, with 14 bases between them. The length of the CDR3 is 14 residues. Germline CDR1 is MDHEN and CDR2 is SYDVKM. CDR3 DNA sequence: TGTGCCAGTGGCGGCGGGACCACTAACTATGGCTACACCTTC. It yields the protein CASGGGTTNYGYTF.

The chain has TRBV6-1 and TRBJ2-7, with D tentatively TRBD1 (5 bases). The CDR3 consists of 15 residues. V was trimmed by 3 bases and J by 0 bases, leaving 12 bases between them. The V gene's germline CDR1 is MNHNS and CDR2 SASEGT. In nucleotides, the CDR3 is TGTGCCAGCAGTGACAGGGAATCGGGCTCCTACGAGCAGTACTTC. Translated, it gives CASSDRESGSYEQYF.

The chain joins TRBV14 to TRBJ1-1; TRBD1 agrees at 7 bases. The CDR3 is 12 residues long. Losses at the gene ends were 3 bases for V and 7 bases for J; bases not matched to a gene: 2. CDR1 and CDR2 from the germline V gene are SGHDN and FVKESK. This CDR3 reads CASSQTGIEAFF. The CDR3 region has the DNA TGTGCCAGCAGCCAGACAGGGATTGAAGCTTTCTTT. The whole variable domain, filled in from reference TRBV14 and TRBJ1-1, reads EAGVTQFPSHSVIEKGQTVTLRCDPISGHDNLYWYRRVMGKEIKFLLHFVKESKQDESGMPNNRFLAERTGGTYSTLKVQPAELEDSGVYFCASSQTGIEAFFGQGTRLTVV.

V is TRBV11-3 and J is TRBJ1-5, with 7 bases identical to TRBD1. Trimming took 0 bases from V and 3 from J; bases not matched to a gene: 2. Germline CDR1 and CDR2: SGHNT and YENEEA. The CDR3 sequence is 15 residues long. CDR3: CASSLEGQINQPQHF. The CDR3 bases are TGTGCCAGCAGCTTAGAGGGACAGATCAATCAGCCCCAGCATTTT.

This clone was counted only a few times. The chain employs TRBV11-2 and TRBJ1-2, with D maybe TRBD1 (5 bases). The CDR3 has 16 amino acids. In germline, CDR1 is SGHAT, CDR2 FQNNGV. V dropped 7 bases and J dropped 5 bases, with 23 bases sitting between them. CDR3 DNA: TGTGCCAGCACAACTCAGGTCGGACAAAGCCTATATGGCTACACCTTC. Protein product: CASTTQVGQSLYGYTF.

The chain carries TRBV24-1 and TRBJ1-1; D not certain. CDR1 KGHDR and CDR2 SFDVKD come from the germline V gene. The V gene lost 2 bases and the J gene lost 8 bases, with 8 bases spanning the gap. The CDR3 runs 12 residues. CDR3 in DNA: TGTGCCACCAGTGATTGGGGAGGAGAAGCTTTCTTT. This gives the protein CATSDWGGEAFF.

The chain has TRBV29-1 and TRBJ1-2; the match to TRBD1 covers 7 bases. This CDR3 is built from 16 residues. V lost 2 bases and J lost 3; bases outside the gene matches: 12. Germline loops: CDR1 SQVTM, CDR2 ANQGSEA. The CDR3 nucleotides read TGCAGCGTTGAACCCAACCCGGGACAGATCCACTATGGCTACACCTTC. Encoded protein: CSVEPNPGQIHYGYTF.

The chain joins TRBV5-1 to TRBJ1-1; no firm D call. Trimming left V 4 bases short and J 1 base short, with 11 bases between. From germline, CDR1 is SGHRS and CDR2 YFSETQ. The CDR3 covers 14 residues. CDR3 in amino acids: CASSPPGSNTEAFF. The CDR3, as DNA: TGCGCCAGCAGCCCCCCGGGGTCGAACACTGAAGCTTTCTTT.